These 21 T cell receptor beta chains share one sample of origin, sequenced in a study of blood T cells in healthy people across ages. For the second PCR, which ran for about 7 to 11 cycles, a sample-barcoded 5' primer and a J-beta primer mix were used. In TCRdb, the 5' RACE reads were re-called with MiXCR into one record per CDR3 protein. The sample consists of 800,000 to 950,000 distinct CDR3 sequences, around 49% of them appearing once. Sequenced input: blood. These receptors all stem from a man aged 25 to 40 in good health.

This clonotype was counted only a few times. The rearrangement uses TRBV20-1 and TRBJ2-3; 9 bases match TRBD2. The CDR3 covers 14 residues. The trim removed 5 bases at V and 2 bases at J, leaving 5 bases unmatched. From germline, CDR1 is DFQATT and CDR2 SNEGSKA (reference sequence). Here the CDR3 DNA reads TGCAGTGCTGCTGGCGGGGGGGACACAGATACGCAGTATTTT. Its translation is CSAAGGGDTDTQYF.

This chain connects TRBV5-1 to TRBJ2-5, with 7 nucleotides matching TRBD1. The CDR3 totals 15 residues. In germline, CDR1 is SGHRS, CDR2 YFSETQ. Losses at the gene ends were 4 bases for V and 2 bases for J; bases not matched to a gene: 8. This chain's CDR3 is CASSHGQAGQETQYF. CDR3 DNA: TGCGCCAGCAGCCACGGACAGGCCGGGCAAGAGACCCAGTACTTC.

The chain combines TRBV6-5 with TRBJ1-2; a weak D match, TRBD1 (5 bases). The CDR3 has 12 residues. V lost 6 bases to trimming and J lost 8 bases, with 13 bases between them. The germline gives CDR1 MNHEY, CDR2 SVGAGI. CDR3 nucleotides: TGTGCCAGCAGATTCGCAGGGATCGGCTACACCTTC. Amino acids: CASRFAGIGYTF.

Worth noting for this clonotype: The junction and the germline gene differ at one end; a read error may be behind it. V and J are TRBV9 and TRBJ2-5, with 10 bases that match TRBD2. The germline gives CDR1 SGDLS, CDR2 YYNGEE. The CDR3 is 18 residues long. The CDR3 sequence is CANSVAERGGLTGETQYF. For the CDR3, the DNA is TGTGCCAACAGCGTAGCTGAGCGGGGGGGACTCACGGGAGAGACCCAGTACTTC.

The J gene is TRBJ1-5, the V gene TRBV4-1; TRBD1 aligns across 9 bases. The junction had 7 bases not matched to a gene; V was cut back by 3 bases and J by 4 bases. CDR3 length: 16 residues. Per the germline V gene, CDR1 is MGHRA and CDR2 is YSYEKL. CDR3 DNA: TGCGCCAGCAGCCAGGTTCCTGGGACAGGGAATCAGCCCCAGCATTTT. It yields the protein CASSQVPGTGNQPQHF.

There are a few counts of this clonotype. This rearrangement joins TRBV6-5 to TRBJ2-1, with D tentatively TRBD1 or TRBD2 (5 bases each). The germline CDR1 and CDR2 sequences are MNHEY and SVGAGI. Trimming removed 4 bases from V and 12 bases from J, with 16 bases in between. This CDR3 has 13 amino acids. CDR3 sequence (DNA): TGTGCCAGCAGTTCCCCCGCATTGGGACCGCAGTTCTTC. Amino acids: CASSSPALGPQFF.

For this clonotype: This may stem from a read error, because a much larger clone lies one nucleotide away. The CDR3 here is CGAQGNRQPQHF. Here the CDR3 DNA reads TGCGGTGCACAGGGGAATAGACAGCCCCAGCATTTT. This rearrangement joins TRBV20-1 to TRBJ1-5; TRBD1 aligns across 7 bases. This CDR3 has 12 residues. In germline, CDR1 is DFQATT, CDR2 SNEGSKA (reference sequence).

The V and J genes are TRBV7-2 and TRBJ1-2, with unresolved D. Trimming removed 10 bases at V and 4 bases at J, with 19 bases between. This CDR3 spans 14 amino acids. Germline CDR1 is SGHTA and CDR2 is FQGNSA. The CDR3, as DNA: TGTGCCACCGGAGAGCTTAGTATCAGCTATGGCTACACCTTC. The encoded protein is CATGELSISYGYTF.

The V call is TRBV7-3, the J call TRBJ1-1; D is undetermined. Germline CDR1 and CDR2: SGHTA and FQGTGA. The CDR3 has 14 amino acids. Trimming took 4 bases from V and 8 from J, leaving 17 bases between them. CDR3 DNA: TGTGCCAGCAGCTCCCTGTGGGCCCGAGGGGAAGCTTTCTTT. This translates into CASSSLWARGEAFF. The whole variable domain, remainder taken from reference TRBV7-3 and TRBJ1-1, is GAGVSQTPSNKVTEKGKYVELRCDPISGHTALYWYRQSLGQGPEFLIYFQGTGAADDSGLPNDRFFAVRPEGSVSTLKIQRTERGDSAVYLCASSSLWARGEAFFGQGTRLTVV.

V usage is TRBV5-6 and J usage is TRBJ2-7; the D call may be TRBD1 or TRBD2 (5 bases each). The germline V gene has CDR1 SGHDT and CDR2 YYEEEE. The germline V and J ends were trimmed by 4 bases and 5 bases, with 19 bases remaining between them. The CDR3 totals 15 residues. CDR3 protein: CASSPRGVGSDEQYF. The CDR3 bases are TGTGCCAGCAGCCCTCGAGGGGTTGGATCCGACGAGCAGTACTTC.

The V and J genes are TRBV5-1 and TRBJ2-7; D not certain. The DNA end lines up better with TRBJ2-5; the J call may be wrong. The CDR3 loop spans 13 amino acids. Germline CDR1 reads SGHRS; CDR2 reads YFSETQ. The CDR3 spells CASSLEAWETQYF. Here the CDR3 DNA reads TGCGCCAGCAGCTTGGAGGCCTGGGAGACCCAGTACTTC.

The rearrangement uses TRBV11-2 and TRBJ2-7; possibly TRBD2 for D (6 bases). The J call may be wrong; the DNA end is better matched by TRBJ2-5. From germline, CDR1 is SGHAT and CDR2 FQNNGV. There are 16 residues in the CDR3. CDR3 in amino acids: CASSLDLVGGGETQYF. Written as DNA, the CDR3 is TGTGCCAGCAGCTTAGATTTGGTTGGGGGAGGAGAGACCCAGTACTTC.

This clonotype turned up a few times. The chain is built from TRBV2 and TRBJ2-1; D could derive from TRBD1 or TRBD2 (5 bases each). This CDR3 region has 15 residues. Germline V CDR1 and CDR2: SNHLY, FYNNEI. The V gene lost 3 bases and the J gene lost 2 bases, with 11 bases spanning the gap. CDR3 DNA: TGTGCCAGCAGTGAGGGGGAGTTAGCCTACAATGAGCAGTTCTTC. Translating it yields CASSEGELAYNEQFF.

The J gene is TRBJ2-7, the V gene TRBV29-1; TRBD1 matches at 7 bases. In germline, CDR1 is SQVTM, CDR2 ANQGSEA. Germline trimming cut 5 bases from V and 2 bases from J; bases unmatched to any gene: 3. This CDR3 contains 12 residues. Written as DNA, the CDR3 is TGCAGCGTTACAGGGGCCGCCTACGAGCAGTACTTC. This codes for CSVTGAAYEQYF.

The gene calls are TRBV5-6 and TRBJ2-4, with D unclear. The CDR3 is 15 amino acids. V gave up 0 bases and J gave up 1 base, with 8 bases separating them. Germline V gives CDR1 SGHDT, CDR2 YYEEEE. CDR3 in amino acids: CASSLDVGAKNIQYF. CDR3 nucleotide sequence: TGTGCCAGCAGCTTGGACGTGGGGGCCAAAAACATTCAGTACTTC.

The rearrangement uses TRBV7-2 and TRBJ2-2, with 7 bases identical to TRBD1. The CDR3 covers 16 residues. The J segment lost 2 bases and the V segment lost 3 bases, leaving 6 bases of the junction unmatched. Germline-derived CDR1 and CDR2 are SGHTA and FQGNSA. The CDR3 loop reads CASSFGQVKNTGELFF. For the CDR3, the DNA is TGTGCCAGCAGCTTCGGACAGGTTAAAAACACCGGGGAGCTGTTTTTT.

V and J are TRBV6-5 and TRBJ1-5; D is perhaps TRBD1 (6 bases). This CDR3 is 16 amino acids long. Trimming pared 6 bases from V and 1 base from J, leaving 16 bases between. The germline V gene has CDR1 MNHEY and CDR2 SVGAGI. The CDR3 sequence is CASSPGGGWSNQPQHF. In nucleotides, the CDR3 is TGTGCCAGCAGCCCCGGTGGGGGCTGGAGCAATCAGCCCCAGCATTTT.

The chain employs TRBV4-2 and TRBJ1-2, with TRBD1 as a possible D gene (5 bases). Germline V gives CDR1 LGHNA, CDR2 YNFKEQ. Trimming shortened V by 2 bases and J by 5 bases, and 18 bases separated the two germline ends. The length of the CDR3 is 16 residues. The CDR3 nucleotides are TGTGCCAGCAGCCAATCTGGGACCGAGATTGGGTATGGCTACACCTTC. It codes for CASSQSGTEIGYGYTF.

This chain connects TRBV6-2 or TRBV6-3 to TRBJ2-1; tentatively, D is TRBD1 (6 bases). The CDR3 length is 13 residues. With 6 bases removed from V and 5 bases from J, the gap between germline ends came to 11 bases. From germline, CDR1 is MNHEY and CDR2 SVGEGT. CDR3 bases: TGTGCCAGCAGCCGGGCAGGGGACAATGAGCAGTTCTTC. Protein product: CASSRAGDNEQFF.

V is TRBV4-1 and J is TRBJ1-6; 7 nucleotides match TRBD1. The CDR3 extends over 16 amino acids. The ends lost 1 base at V and 8 bases at J; junction bases unmatched: 8. Germline V gene lookup returns CDR1 MGHRA and CDR2 YSYEKL. The CDR3, as DNA: TGCGCCAGCAGCCAAGCTCCGGGACAGACTGATTCACCCCTCCACTTT. It translates to CASSQAPGQTDSPLHF.

Points on this clonotype: A read error may produce the germline difference seen at one junction end. The chain combines TRBV28 with TRBJ2-7; D call uncertain. The germline gives CDR1 MDHEN, CDR2 SYDVKM. The CDR3 runs 13 residues. For the CDR3, the DNA is TGTGCCAGCAGTACACACAAACACTACGAGCAGCACTTC. Its protein product is CASSTHKHYEQHF.